Here is one T cell receptor beta chain with its context. Authors' methods: It was from reference gene primer amplification that nucleated cell counts were estimated. TCRdb's table, derived via immunoSEQ multiplex PCR, lists solely in-frame clones and lacks some. V and J calls and clone size come straight from that table; D and trimming were deduced from the DNA. This table has roughly 95,000 clones, 82% appearing once. The data belong to a study of blood T cell repertoires in COVID-19. Study at large: Acute-phase and convalescent COVID-19 samples originated in the United States, Italy and Spain. T cells, B-cell-depleted T cells, or PBMCs supplied cDNA or gDNA.

This CDR3 has 16 residues. From germline, CDR1 is SGHKS and CDR2 YYEKEE (reference sequence). Trimming took 3 bases from V and 3 from J; bases not matched to a gene: 4. The clonotype comes from a man older than 75 with acute or convalescent COVID-19. The sequencing input was peripheral blood. The chain links TRBV5-5 to TRBJ2-2; the match to TRBD1 covers 11 bases. In DNA, the CDR3 is TGTGCCAGCAGCTCTTGGGACAGGGGGTACACCGGGGAGCTGTTTTTT. Protein product: CASSSWDRGYTGELFF.